This passage covers 14 T cell receptor beta chains from one sample sequenced in a study of a mutant IDH1 vaccine in newly diagnosed glioma. These receptors' antigens are unknown. The time point here: week 23, last vaccination. Topical imiquimod accompanied each vaccine dose, which consisted of 300 ug of mutant IDH1 20-mer peptide. Sequencing used immunoSEQ multiplex PCR; TCRdb keeps in-frame clones, though not all of them. This table has tens of thousands of clones, around 76% appearing once. The sample in question was PBMCs, obtained from a glioma patient whose treatment included an IDH1 peptide vaccine. The receptors stem from a man aged 50 or older with glioma.

The gene calls are TRBV29-1 and TRBJ2-7, with D possibly being TRBD1 (5 bases). The V end lost 4 bases, the J end lost 1 base, and 8 bases lay between the germline ends. This CDR3 is built from 12 residues. Germline values: CDR1 SQVTM, CDR2 ANQGSEA. This chain's CDR3 is CSVGGSSYEQYF. The CDR3 DNA reads TGCAGCGTTGGGGGCAGTTCCTACGAGCAGTACTTC.

The chain combines TRBV18 with TRBJ1-5; D is uncertain. V lost 2 bases and J 4 bases, leaving 12 bases between the germline ends. There are 15 residues in the CDR3. Per germline, CDR1 KGHSH and CDR2 LQKENI. The CDR3 coding sequence is TGTGCCAGCTCACCAACGGGATTAGGTAATCAGCCCCAGCATTTT. It specifies CASSPTGLGNQPQHF.

This clone has just one count. The rearrangement uses TRBV6-5 and TRBJ1-2, with D hard to call. CDR1 MNHEY and CDR2 SVGAGI come from the germline V gene. The CDR3 totals 12 residues. Between the trimmed V and J ends, which lost 6 bases and 5 bases, there was a span of 10 bases. CDR3 residues: CASSQTRYGYTF. Here the CDR3 DNA reads TGTGCCAGCAGCCAGACCCGATATGGCTACACCTTC.

The chain recombines TRBV6-5 with TRBJ1-1; D unresolved. CDR3 length: 13 residues. The V gene's germline CDR1 is MNHEY and CDR2 SVGAGI. V lost 5 bases to trimming and J lost 0 bases, with 7 bases between them. This CDR3 reads CASSLKMNTEAFF. The CDR3 coding sequence is TGTGCCAGCAGTCTTAAAATGAACACTGAAGCTTTCTTT.

The V call is TRBV6-1, the J call TRBJ1-2; D is unclear. The CDR3 has 15 residues. V was trimmed by 7 bases and J by 4 bases, leaving 19 bases between them. CDR1 and CDR2 (germline): MNHNS, SASEGT. CDR3 DNA sequence: TGTGCCAGCAACGAAGGTACCTCCTGGAGCTATGGCTACACCTTC. The encoded protein is CASNEGTSWSYGYTF.

This clone is a singleton in its sample. Other nucleotide sequences in the sample specify the same CDR3. The gene calls are TRBV6-6 and TRBJ1-2, with a possible D match to TRBD1 (6 bases). The CDR3 has 13 residues. V lost 5 bases, J lost 2 bases, and 9 bases lay in between. Germline CDR1 MNHNY, CDR2 SVGAGI (reference sequence). CDR3 in amino acids: CASSPGQNYGYTF. In DNA form, the CDR3 reads TGTGCCAGCAGTCCCGGACAGAACTATGGCTACACCTTC.

The gene calls are TRBV5-6 and TRBJ2-7; the D gene could be TRBD1 or TRBD2 (5 bases each). CDR3 size: 12 residues. V was shortened by 5 bases and J by 6 bases, with 12 bases between the two germline ends. The germline CDR1 and CDR2 sequences are SGHDT and YYEEEE. The CDR3: CASRVGVSEQYF. CDR3 coding DNA: TGTGCCAGCAGAGTGGGGGTATCCGAGCAGTACTTC.

CDR3 sequence (DNA): TGCGCCAGCAGCTTTGTGGCGACCCAGACCGGGGAGCTGTTTTTT. Translating it yields CASSFVATQTGELFF. V usage is TRBV5-1 and J usage is TRBJ2-2; no firm D call. The ends were cut back, 2 bases at V and 5 bases at J, with 13 bases in the middle. Germline-derived CDR1 and CDR2 are SGHRS and YFSETQ. The CDR3 has 15 residues.

V and J are TRBV25-1 and TRBJ2-7, with a possible D match to TRBD1 (5 bases). This CDR3 region has 13 residues. The V and J ends lost 6 bases and 1 base respectively, with 10 bases between them. Germline assignment: CDR1 MGHDK and CDR2 SYGVNS. The CDR3 sequence is CASSSAGSYEQYF. CDR3 in DNA: TGTGCCAGCAGCTCAGCAGGGTCCTACGAGCAGTACTTC.

The chain recombines TRBV4-3 with TRBJ1-5, with D possibly TRBD1 on 5 matching bases. Germline CDR1 and CDR2: LGHNA and YSLEER. Trimming shortened V by 1 base and J by 7 bases, and 14 bases separated the two germline ends. This CDR3 region has 15 residues. The CDR3 protein is CASSQGGEVRQPQHF. The CDR3 coding sequence is TGCGCCAGCAGCCAAGGAGGGGAGGTTAGACAGCCCCAGCATTTT.

This rearrangement joins TRBV30 to TRBJ1-1; no clear D gene. The CDR3 is made up of 12 amino acids. Deletions cut 5 bases from V and 5 bases from J, with 12 bases between. Germline CDR1 is GTSNPN and CDR2 is SVGIG (reference sequence). The CDR3 region has the DNA TGTGCCTGGGAGGGAAAGACAACTGAAGCTTTCTTT. This gives the protein CAWEGKTTEAFF.

The chain links TRBV5-6 to TRBJ1-2; D is ambiguous. The germline V and J ends were trimmed by 2 bases and 8 bases, with 16 bases remaining between them. The germline V gene has CDR1 SGHDT and CDR2 YYEEEE. The CDR3 spans 14 residues. The DNA of the CDR3 is TGTGCCAGCAGCTTTGTCGGGCGGGCCCTGGGCTACACCTTC. It encodes CASSFVGRALGYTF.

This clone is a singleton in its sample. The chain links TRBV2 to TRBJ2-3, with 7 bases matching TRBD2. V trimming: 1 base; J trimming: 3 bases; junction bases outside the gene matches: 4. The CDR3 length is 15 residues. Per germline, CDR1 SNHLY and CDR2 FYNNEI. The CDR3 sequence: CASSEVGSGTDTQYF. The CDR3 nucleotides are TGTGCCAGCAGTGAAGTAGGTAGCGGGACAGATACGCAGTATTTT.

The chain employs TRBV2 and TRBJ2-7, with a possible D match to TRBD2 (7 bases). CDR1 is SNHLY, CDR2 FYNNEI, per germline. V lost 7 bases, J lost 2 bases, and 15 bases lay in between. The CDR3 loop spans 14 amino acids. The chain's CDR3 is CASTNRGATYEQYF. The CDR3 DNA reads TGTGCCAGCACCAACCGGGGGGCTACCTACGAGCAGTACTTC.